This is a list of T cell receptor beta chains from one sample in a study of beta chain features in type 1 diabetes. Produced via immunoSEQ multiplex PCR; TCRdb's table is partial and in-frame only. The sample lists approximately 46,000 clones, 35% to 55% seen once, with roughly 0.13% in the top ten. The specimen was stem cell memory CD4+ T cells from blood. These receptors came from a man aged 30-40 years with type 1 diabetes. Both conserved end residues are part of each CDR3. A D gene is named only where the DNA matches it firmly. Clone sizes are given selectively: once, few, many, or a class where the clone is expanded.

clone size	V gene	D gene	J gene	CDR3 DNA	CDR3 protein
NA	TRBV7-8	TRBD1	TRBJ2-3	TGTGCCAGCAGTGACAGGGTTTCAAATACGCAGTATTTT	CASSDRVSNTQYF
NA	TRBV5-4	TRBD2	TRBJ2-5	TGTGCCAGCAGCTTGACTAGCGGGAGTTCGGAGACCCAGTACTTC	CASSLTSGSSETQYF
NA	TRBV9	TRBD1	TRBJ2-5	TGTGCCAGCAGCGAAAGGGGGCTTCAAGAGACCCAGTACTTC	CASSERGLQETQYF
NA	TRBV6-5	TRBD2	TRBJ2-5	TGTGCCAGCAGTTACTCGCCTAGCGGAGGGCAAGAGACCCAGTACTTC	CASSYSPSGGQETQYF
NA	TRBV27	NA	TRBJ2-1	TGTGCCAGTCGACATCAGCAGTTCTTC	CASRHQQFF
NA	TRBV2	NA	TRBJ2-1	TGTGCCAGCAGTGCAGACAGCTACAATGAGCAGTTCTTC	CASSADSYNEQFF
NA	TRBV28	TRBD2	TRBJ2-7	TGTGCCAGCAGTTCAGACGGGGGGAAGTACTTC	CASSSDGGKYF
NA	TRBV18	NA	TRBJ1-1	TGTGCCAGCTCACCTTCACAGGATCTCTCTGAAGCTTTCTTT	CASSPSQDLSEAFF
NA	TRBV7-9	TRBD1	TRBJ1-2	TGTGCCAGCAGTCCAGGGGGTTTGGATGGCTACACCTTC	CASSPGGLDGYTF
NA	TRBV27	NA	TRBJ2-7	TGTGCCAGCAGTTCCACAAGGGGGGGGATCGAGCAGTACTTC	CASSSTRGGIEQYF
few	TRBV30	NA	TRBJ1-1	TGTGCCTGGAGGCCGCGGGGGGCGCAGACTGAAGCTTTCTTT	CAWRPRGAQTEAFF
NA	TRBV6-6	NA	TRBJ1-5	TGTGCCAGCCGCGAAGGGGATCAGCCCCAGCATTTT	CASREGDQPQHF
NA	TRBV7-9	TRBD2	TRBJ2-1	TGTGCCAGCAGCTTAAGACTAGCGGGGTACAATGAGCAGTTCTTC	CASSLRLAGYNEQFF
NA	TRBV6-5	NA	TRBJ2-7	TGTGCCAGCATTCGCCCTACCCCCTACGAGCAGTACTTC	CASIRPTPYEQYF
NA	TRBV5-1	NA	TRBJ2-3	TGCGCCAGCAGCTTGGATGCGGCTGCCACAGATACGCAGTATTTT	CASSLDAAATDTQYF
few	TRBV2	NA	TRBJ2-7	TGTGCCAGCAGTGCGCAGGGCTTTGGGGAGCAGTACTTC	CASSAQGFGEQYF
NA	TRBV28	TRBD2	TRBJ2-3	TGTGCCAGCAGTTTCCTGGGACTAGCGGAGACAGATACGCAGTATTTT	CASSFLGLAETDTQYF
NA	TRBV28	TRBD1	TRBJ1-1	TGTGCCAGCCGCACAGGGGGCCGGGGAACTGAAGCTTTCTTT	CASRTGGRGTEAFF
few	TRBV7-2	NA	TRBJ2-1	TGTGCCAGCAGCTTAGCTGCGGACTTGAATGAGCAGTTCTTC	CASSLAADLNEQFF
NA	TRBV27	TRBD2	TRBJ2-7	TGTGCCAGCAGTTTCTTAGCGGGCCGCTCCTACGAGCAGTACTTC	CASSFLAGRSYEQYF
few	TRBV18	NA	TRBJ2-2	TGTGCCAGCTCACTAGCAACCGGGGAGCTGTTTTTT	CASSLATGELFF
few	TRBV4-3	NA	TRBJ1-5	TGCGCCAGCAGCTTTTCTACGGGGGAAGGACAGCCCCAGCATTTT	CASSFSTGEGQPQHF
NA	TRBV9	TRBD2	TRBJ2-7	TGTGCCAGCAGCGTAGAAAGCACTAGCGGGACCTACGAGCAGTACTTC	CASSVESTSGTYEQYF
few	TRBV19	TRBD2	TRBJ2-6	TGTGCCAGTAATAGCGGGGCCGGGGCCAACGTCCTGACTTTC	CASNSGAGANVLTF
NA	TRBV14	NA	TRBJ1-1	TGTGCCAGCAGCCGGACAGCTAACACTGAAGCTTTCTTT	CASSRTANTEAFF
NA	TRBV28	TRBD1	TRBJ2-5	TGTGCCAGCAGTTTTGGTGGACAGGCCTCCCAGTACTTC	CASSFGGQASQYF
NA	TRBV5-4	TRBD2	TRBJ2-2	TGTGCCAGCAGCTTGAAGGTAGCGGGAACGAACACCGGGGAGCTGTTTTTT	CASSLKVAGTNTGELFF
NA	TRBV28	NA	TRBJ1-1	TGTGCCAGCTCAAGGGGGACTGAAGCTTTCTTT	CASSRGTEAFF
few	TRBV28	TRBD1	TRBJ1-1	TGTGCCAGCAGTTTGACCGGACAGGTCACTGAAGCTTTCTTT	CASSLTGQVTEAFF
NA	TRBV18	TRBD2	TRBJ2-3	TGTGCCAGCTCGTGGACTAGCGGATTCACAGATACGCAGTATTTT	CASSWTSGFTDTQYF
few	TRBV9	TRBD1	TRBJ2-7	TGTGCCAGCAGCGTAGAGGACAGGGGGCGCGAGCAGTACTTC	CASSVEDRGREQYF
NA	TRBV7-2	TRBD2	TRBJ2-5	TGTGCCAGCAGCCCAAGGACTAGCGGTCAAGAGACCCAGTACTTC	CASSPRTSGQETQYF
NA	TRBV5-1	TRBD2	TRBJ2-7	TGCGCCAGCAGCTCGGGGGGATCAGGCTACGAGCAGTACTTC	CASSSGGSGYEQYF
NA	TRBV11-3	NA	TRBJ2-7	TGTGCCAGCACCCTTCGAGCGGCAGGGGACGAGCAGTACTTC	CASTLRAAGDEQYF
few	TRBV4-3	TRBD1	TRBJ2-4	TGCGCCAGCAGCCTGGAACTGGGACAGGGAAACATTCAGTACTTC	CASSLELGQGNIQYF
few	TRBV18	TRBD1	TRBJ1-1	TGTGCCAGCTCTCACGACAGGGGTCCCACTGAAGCTTTCTTT	CASSHDRGPTEAFF
NA	TRBV7-2	TRBD1	TRBJ1-2	TGTGCCAGCAGCTCTACAGTGGGGACAGGGAGAGGCTACACCTTC	CASSSTVGTGRGYTF
NA	TRBV6-1	NA	TRBJ2-3	TGTGCCAGCAGTGAGTGGCGGGGCACAGATACGCAGTATTTT	CASSEWRGTDTQYF